What follows are 8 T cell receptor beta chains derived from one specimen sequenced in a study of CD8 T cells in Susac syndrome. With random hexamers, roughly 0.5 to 1 ug RNA was reverse transcribed. TCRdb reprocessed the immunoSEQ multiplex PCR reads via MiXCR and lists one record per CDR3 protein. The sample has 100,000 or so distinct CDR3 sequences, roughly 94% seen once. Sample: CD4+ T cells from PBMCs. The receptors were gathered from a human donor with Susac syndrome.

V and J are TRBV18 and TRBJ1-1, with 8 nucleotides matching TRBD1. Trimming at V came to 5 bases and at J to 3 bases, leaving 8 bases not matched to a gene. The CDR3 spans 15 residues. Germline loops: CDR1 KGHSH, CDR2 LQKENI. The CDR3 nucleotides read TGTGCCAGCTCATCCTTGGACAGGGAGGACACTGAAGCTTTCTTT. Amino acid sequence: CASSSLDREDTEAFF.

The rearrangement links TRBV3-1 to TRBJ2-1; D gene uncertain. The CDR3 totals 10 residues. Germline V CDR1 and CDR2: LGHDT, YNNKEL (reference sequence). Trimming shortened V by 10 bases and J by 3 bases, and 4 bases separated the two germline ends. The CDR3 is CATDYNEQFF. The CDR3 bases are TGTGCCACAGACTACAATGAGCAGTTCTTC.

This chain connects TRBV2 to TRBJ2-5; no clear D gene. The CDR3 length is 13 residues. V dropped 1 base and J dropped 5 bases, with 8 bases sitting between them. Germline values: CDR1 SNHLY, CDR2 FYNNEI. This chain's CDR3 is CASSEGAGETQYF. CDR3 nucleotide sequence: TGTGCCAGCAGTGAAGGCGCCGGCGAGACCCAGTACTTC.

The chain has TRBV30 and TRBJ2-2; D gene unclear. The germline V and J ends were trimmed by 0 bases and 3 bases, with 8 bases remaining between them. The germline gives CDR1 GTSNPN, CDR2 SVGIG (reference sequence). The CDR3 covers 14 residues. The CDR3 sequence is CAWSVGWDTGELFF. CDR3 nucleotides: TGTGCCTGGAGTGTAGGTTGGGACACCGGGGAGCTGTTTTTT.

This clonotype was observed a handful of times. The V gene is TRBV4-1, the J gene TRBJ2-7; 7 bases line up with TRBD1. Per germline, CDR1 MGHRA and CDR2 YSYEKL. The CDR3 runs 15 residues. J gave up 1 base and V 2 bases, and 5 bases lay outside the gene matches. CDR3 region: CASSQWTGGSYEQYF. DNA for the CDR3: TGCGCCAGCAGCCAATGGACAGGCGGTTCCTACGAGCAGTACTTC.

V usage is TRBV4-1 and J usage is TRBJ1-1, with D possibly matching TRBD1 (5 bases). CDR1 MGHRA and CDR2 YSYEKL come from the germline V gene. This CDR3 is 16 amino acids long. V gave up 4 bases and J gave up 1 base, with 16 bases separating them. The DNA of the CDR3 is TGCGCCAGCAGCCGTTTCACCGGGACGGCGAACACTGAAGCTTTCTTT. Translated, it gives CASSRFTGTANTEAFF.

V and J are TRBV3-1 and TRBJ2-7, with D possibly TRBD2 on 6 matching bases. This CDR3 has 12 residues. Trimming cost V 3 bases and J 3 bases, with 6 bases left between them. Germline V lookup: CDR1 LGHDT, CDR2 YNNKEL (reference sequence). CDR3: CASSQGGYEQYF. CDR3 sequence (DNA): TGTGCCAGCAGCCAGGGAGGCTACGAGCAGTACTTC.

This clonotype was detected once. The chain links TRBV3-1 to TRBJ1-2, with TRBD1 as a possible D gene (5 bases). CDR1 LGHDT and CDR2 YNNKEL come from the germline V gene (reference sequence). Trimming removed 4 bases from V and 7 bases from J, with 10 bases in between. The CDR3 length is 12 residues. The CDR3 DNA is TGTGCCAGCAGCCCGCGGGGCCGTGGCTACACCTTC. Its protein product is CASSPRGRGYTF.